This passage covers 13 T cell receptor beta chains from one sample sequenced in a study of control samples from healthy donors and cancer patients. Libraries were prepared by immunoSEQ multiplex PCR; TCRdb keeps only in-frame clonotypes and omits some of them. The repertoire holds 120,000 to 150,000 clones, over 85% seen once, with more than 5% in the top ten. The sample taken for sequencing was blood. Receptors were obtained from a young man in good health.

This clone showed up just once. The chain couples TRBV19 to TRBJ2-7, with 8 positions matching TRBD1. J was trimmed by 6 bases and V by 3 bases; bases with no gene match: 4. The CDR3 is 13 residues long. Germline V gene data show CDR1 as LNHDA and CDR2 as SQIVND (reference sequence). The CDR3: CASSMPTGGEQYF. In DNA, the CDR3 is TGTGCCAGTAGTATGCCAACAGGGGGCGAGCAGTACTTC.

The V call is TRBV27, the J call TRBJ2-2; possibly TRBD1 or TRBD2 for D (5 bases each). The CDR3 length is 13 residues. Trimming removed 0 bases at V and 7 bases at J, with 6 bases between. Germline V gene data show CDR1 as MNHEY and CDR2 as SMNVEV (reference sequence). The CDR3 nucleotides are TGTGCCAGCAGTTTATCGAGGGGCGGGGAGCTGTTTTTT. Residues: CASSLSRGGELFF.

The chain recombines TRBV29-1 with TRBJ2-1; D remains ambiguous. The CDR3 totals 12 residues. The ends were cut back, 1 base at V and 9 bases at J, with 10 bases in the middle. Germline V gives CDR1 SQVTM, CDR2 ANQGSEA. This CDR3 reads CSVEVGSAEQFF. CDR3 bases: TGCAGCGTTGAAGTTGGGTCAGCTGAGCAGTTCTTC.

The chain joins TRBV29-1 to TRBJ2-7; D could derive from TRBD1 or TRBD2 (5 bases each). There are 12 residues in the CDR3. The V and J ends lost 6 bases and 3 bases respectively, with 12 bases between them. CDR1 is SQVTM and CDR2 is ANQGSEA in the germline V gene. The chain's CDR3 is CSVGTGSYEQYF. The CDR3 DNA sequence: TGCAGCGTGGGGACGGGGAGCTACGAGCAGTACTTC.

The V gene is TRBV18, the J gene TRBJ2-1; the match to TRBD2 covers 10 bases. Trimming took 3 bases from V and 9 from J; bases not matched to a gene: 11. CDR3 length equals 16 residues. The germline gives CDR1 KGHSH, CDR2 LQKENI. CDR3 loop: CASSPTSGGALGEQFF. CDR3 nucleotides: TGTGCCAGCTCACCGACCAGCGGGGGGGCTTTAGGTGAGCAGTTCTTC.

The J gene is TRBJ2-7, the V gene TRBV6-5; 9 bases map to TRBD1. Germline V gene sequence: CDR1 MNHEY, CDR2 SVGAGI. V shed 0 bases and J 5 bases; nucleotides not matched to a gene: 5. This CDR3 is 15 amino acids long. CDR3 amino acids: CASSYSLTGGNEQYF. CDR3 nucleotides: TGTGCCAGCAGTTACTCTTTGACAGGGGGGAACGAGCAGTACTTC.

V usage is TRBV5-1 and J usage is TRBJ2-7; 7 positions agree with TRBD2. The CDR3 covers 15 residues. With V trimmed by 0 bases and J by 0 bases, 3 bases remained unmatched. Germline V lookup: CDR1 SGHRS, CDR2 YFSETQ. CDR3 residues: CASSLAGGSSYEQYF. The CDR3 coding sequence is TGCGCCAGCAGCTTGGCCGGGGGGAGCTCCTACGAGCAGTACTTC.

The rearrangement links TRBV19 to TRBJ2-1, with D tentatively TRBD2 (6 bases). CDR3 length: 14 residues. The V and J ends lost 5 bases and 7 bases respectively, with 15 bases between them. Germline values: CDR1 LNHDA, CDR2 SQIVND (reference sequence). CDR3 coding DNA: TGTGCCAGTAGTTGGGGGGAGTCATGGAATGAGCAGTTCTTC. Encoded protein: CASSWGESWNEQFF.

This chain uses TRBV3-1 (or the pseudogene TRBV3-2) with TRBJ2-5; 11 positions agree with TRBD2. Per the germline V gene, CDR1 is LGHDT and CDR2 is YNNKEL (reference sequence). J gave up 7 bases and V 1 base, and 8 bases lay outside the gene matches. The CDR3 has 16 residues. CDR3 DNA: TGTGCCAGCAGCCAAGTCAGACTAGCGGGGATCGGGACCCAGTACTTC. Translation: CASSQVRLAGIGTQYF.

V and J are TRBV27 and TRBJ1-3; D not resolved. Germline lookup yields CDR1 MNHEY and CDR2 SMNVEV (reference sequence). V was trimmed by 6 bases and J by 4 bases, leaving 4 bases between them. This CDR3 contains 11 residues. The CDR3 sequence is CASRQGNTIYF. The CDR3 nucleotides are TGTGCCAGCAGGCAGGGAAACACCATATATTTT.

The chain employs TRBV30 and TRBJ1-1; D not resolved. Germline lookup yields CDR1 GTSNPN and CDR2 SVGIG (reference sequence). The CDR3 has 13 residues. The V end lost 4 bases, the J end lost 1 base, and 10 bases lay between the germline ends. CDR3 sequence: CAWIRPKNTEAFF. The DNA of the CDR3 is TGTGCCTGGATCCGCCCCAAGAACACTGAAGCTTTCTTT.

This rearrangement joins TRBV18 to TRBJ1-1, with 7 bases fitting TRBD1. The length of the CDR3 is 17 residues. The germline CDR1 and CDR2 sequences are KGHSH and LQKENI. The J segment lost 6 bases and the V segment lost 2 bases, leaving 15 bases of the junction unmatched. The CDR3: CASSPSGQHLGRAEAFF. For the CDR3, the DNA is TGTGCCAGCTCACCATCGGGACAGCATTTGGGCCGCGCTGAAGCTTTCTTT.

CDR3 sequence: CASSSLTSGRTGNEQFF. The CDR3 region has the DNA TGTGCCAGCAGCTCTCTGACTAGCGGGAGGACCGGCAATGAGCAGTTCTTC. The chain couples TRBV7-6 to TRBJ2-1; 13 positions match TRBD2. The V gene end was trimmed by 4 bases and the J gene end by 6 bases; junction bases not matched to a gene: 9. This CDR3 comprises 17 residues. In germline, CDR1 is SGHVS, CDR2 FNYEAQ.